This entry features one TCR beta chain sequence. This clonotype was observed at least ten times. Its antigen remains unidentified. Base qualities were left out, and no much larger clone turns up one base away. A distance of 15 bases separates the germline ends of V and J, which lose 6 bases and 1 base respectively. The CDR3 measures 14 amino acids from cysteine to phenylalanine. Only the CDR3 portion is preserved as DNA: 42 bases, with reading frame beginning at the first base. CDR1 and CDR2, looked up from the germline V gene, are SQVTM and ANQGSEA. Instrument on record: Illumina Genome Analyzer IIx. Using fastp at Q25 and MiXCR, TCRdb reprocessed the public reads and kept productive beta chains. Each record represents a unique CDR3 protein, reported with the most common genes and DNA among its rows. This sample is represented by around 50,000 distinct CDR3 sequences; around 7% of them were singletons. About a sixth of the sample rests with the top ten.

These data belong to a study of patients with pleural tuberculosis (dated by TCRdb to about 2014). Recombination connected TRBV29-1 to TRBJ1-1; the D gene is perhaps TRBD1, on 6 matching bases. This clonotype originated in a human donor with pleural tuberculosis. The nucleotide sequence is TGCAGCGTCGGACGGGGGCTCTCGAACACTGAAGCTTTCTTT. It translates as CSVGRGLSNTEAFF.